What follows describes a single TCR beta chain. Antigen specificity is unknown. The patients all showed relapse after autologous stem cell transplantation, while their brentuximab vedotin exposure varied. This specimen belongs to a study of PD-1 blockade in classical Hodgkin lymphoma. Assay: immunoSEQ multiplex PCR; the TCRdb copy retains only in-frame clones and omits some. The profile shows nearly 60,000 clones, 80% to 95% of them singletons. The CDR3 consists of 15 residues. From germline, CDR1 is MNHEY and CDR2 SMNVEV (reference sequence). The V end was cut by 2 bases, the J end by 4 bases, with 14 bases between. Overall study findings and caveats: Significantly greater TCR diversity emerged by C4D1 in CD4+ cells but not CD8+ cells.

V is TRBV27 and J is TRBJ1-2; no clear D gene. The material sequenced was peripheral blood mononuclear cells (PBMCs), taken before the second cycle of nivolumab. The clonotype originates from a human donor with classical Hodgkin lymphoma. CDR3: CASSLLGPEGYGYTF. CDR3 DNA: TGTGCCAGCAGTTTACTAGGACCTGAGGGCTATGGCTACACCTTC.